Reported below is one T cell receptor beta chain. The antigen is undetermined. CDR3 length: 13 residues. Germline-derived CDR1 and CDR2 are SQVTM and ANQGSEA. The ends lost 4 bases at V and 2 bases at J; junction bases unmatched: 4. Of the isolated RNA, all was reverse transcribed, and so the sequenced material was expressed TCRB transcripts. Only in-frame clones appear in the TCRdb table, and some are missing; sequencing was by immunoSEQ multiplex PCR. The table lists more than 350,000 clones, roughly 11% of them singletons, with approximately 0.045% in the top ten. The data belong to a study of beta chain features in type 1 diabetes. Study results and limitations: There was a moderate but significant shortening of TCRB CDR3s in all four CD4+ subsets of Type 1 diabetes patients.

The TCR was taken from a woman aged 18-30 years in good health. The sequenced sample consisted of naive CD4+ T cells from blood. This chain connects TRBV29-1 to TRBJ1-2; 7 positions match TRBD1. Here the CDR3 DNA reads TGCAGCGTTGTAAAGGGGGCCAACTATGGCTACACCTTC. Translating gives CSVVKGANYGYTF.